The T cell receptor beta chain described here comes from a study of CD8+CD57+ T cells in acquired aplastic anemia. Across the study: Sorted CD4+ and CD8+ cell DNA averaged 3.2 ug.

Points on this clonotype: Its target is not known. Germline is not matched at one junction end, which may reflect a read error.

Study results and caveats: Twenty-nine CD8+ CDR3 sequences were shared between patients and controls.

Genomic DNA constituted the template upon which TCR beta VDJ and CDR3 profiling was performed. TCRdb independently ran MiXCR on the reads; one entry per CDR3 protein. Of under 150,000 distinct CDR3 sequences in the sample, around two fifths are singletons; the top ten hold 8.4%. The source material was sorted CD4+, CD8+, or CD8+CD57+ T cells (not recorded which) from PBMCs. The TCR was taken from a human donor in good health, serving as a control.

The CDR3 region has the DNA TGTGCCTGCAGGGGGACTAGCGGGATCTTATATACGCAGTATTTT. This translates into CACRGTSGILYTQYF. This rearrangement joins TRBV2 to TRBJ2-3, with 13 bases lining up with TRBD2. This CDR3 comprises 15 residues. In germline, CDR1 is SNHLY, CDR2 FYNNEI.